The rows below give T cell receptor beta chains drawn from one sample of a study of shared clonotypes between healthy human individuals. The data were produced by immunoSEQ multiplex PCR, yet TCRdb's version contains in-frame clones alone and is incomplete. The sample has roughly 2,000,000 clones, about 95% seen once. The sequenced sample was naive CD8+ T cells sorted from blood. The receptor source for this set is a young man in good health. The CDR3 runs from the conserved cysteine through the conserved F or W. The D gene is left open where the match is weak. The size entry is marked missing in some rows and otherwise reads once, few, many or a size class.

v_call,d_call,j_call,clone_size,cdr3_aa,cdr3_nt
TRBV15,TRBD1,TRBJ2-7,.,CATSRPGQGAYEQYF,TGTGCCACCAGCAGGCCGGGACAGGGGGCTTACGAGCAGTACTTC
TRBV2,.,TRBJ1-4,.,CASSPFGDLATNEKLFF,TGTGCCAGCAGTCCTTTCGGGGATCTTGCAACTAATGAAAAACTGTTTTTT
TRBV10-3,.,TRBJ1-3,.,CAISESGEGSGNTIYF,TGTGCCATCAGTGAGTCGGGGGAAGGCTCTGGAAACACCATATATTTT
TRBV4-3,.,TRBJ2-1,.,CASSQDTGTTYNEQFF,TGCGCCAGCAGCCAAGACACCGGGACCACCTACAATGAGCAGTTCTTC
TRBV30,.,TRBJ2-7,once,CAWSEGAYEQYF,TGTGCCTGGAGTGAAGGAGCCTACGAGCAGTACTTC
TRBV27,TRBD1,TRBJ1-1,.,CASSLIPGQGVDGSEAFF,TGTGCCAGCAGCCTTATTCCGGGACAGGGGGTTGATGGGTCTGAAGCTTTCTTT
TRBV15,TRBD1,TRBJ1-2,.,CATSRDPGTGGNGYTF,TGTGCCACCAGCAGAGACCCCGGGACAGGGGGAAATGGCTACACCTTC
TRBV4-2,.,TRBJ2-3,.,CASSQDPPQRLGTDTQYF,TGTGCCAGCAGCCAAGATCCCCCACAGAGATTGGGCACAGATACGCAGTATTTT
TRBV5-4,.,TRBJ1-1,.,CASSSGPNTEAFF,TGTGCCAGCAGCTCTGGACCGAACACTGAAGCTTTCTTT
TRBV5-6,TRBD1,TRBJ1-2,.,CASISQGEYGYTF,TGTGCCAGCATTTCTCAGGGGGAATATGGCTACACCTTC
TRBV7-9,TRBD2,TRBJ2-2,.,CASSLLAGGPRRGSGELFF,TGTGCCAGCAGCTTACTAGCGGGAGGGCCACGACGAGGGTCCGGGGAGCTGTTTTTT
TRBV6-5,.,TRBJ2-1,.,CASSLRGGSYNEQFF,TGTGCCAGCAGCCTGAGGGGGGGCTCCTACAATGAGCAGTTCTTC
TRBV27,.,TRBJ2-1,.,CASSLIPGAGTQFF,TGTGCCAGCAGTTTGATTCCAGGGGCAGGTACGCAGTTCTTC
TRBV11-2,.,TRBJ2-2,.,CASSPAIWTGELFF,TGTGCCAGCAGCCCCGCTATATGGACCGGGGAGCTGTTTTTT
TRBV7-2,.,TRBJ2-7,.,CASSPGPRDMYEQYF,TGTGCCAGCAGCCCTGGCCCAAGGGATATGTACGAGCAGTACTTC
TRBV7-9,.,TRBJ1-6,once,CASSATGNSPLHF,TGTGCCAGCAGCGCCACAGGAAATTCACCCCTCCACTTT
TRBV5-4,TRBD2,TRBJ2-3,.,CASSFLAGGDTQYF,TGTGCCAGCAGCTTCCTAGCGGGAGGAGATACGCAGTATTTT
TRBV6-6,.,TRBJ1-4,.,CASSSLLPTNEKLFF,TGTGCCAGCAGTTCGTTGCTCCCAACTAATGAAAAACTGTTTTTT
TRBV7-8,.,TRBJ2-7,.,CASSLVGSGEQYF,TGTGCCAGCAGCTTAGTTGGGTCAGGCGAGCAGTACTTC
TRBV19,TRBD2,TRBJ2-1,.,CASSIGSGNMYEQFF,TGTGCCAGTAGTATAGGGAGCGGGAATATGTATGAGCAGTTCTTC
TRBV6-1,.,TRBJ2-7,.,CASSEGAGLFGEQYF,TGTGCCAGCAGTGAAGGGGCGGGCCTCTTCGGCGAGCAGTACTTC
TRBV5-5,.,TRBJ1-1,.,CASSLWAGEAFF,TGTGCCAGCAGCTTGTGGGCAGGGGAAGCTTTCTTT
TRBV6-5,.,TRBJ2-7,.,CASSYSRGWGQYF,TGTGCCAGCAGTTACTCGAGGGGGTGGGGGCAGTACTTC
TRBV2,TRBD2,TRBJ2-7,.,CASGRLAENYEQYF,TGTGCCAGCGGTCGACTAGCGGAGAACTACGAGCAGTACTTC
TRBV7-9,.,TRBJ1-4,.,CASSSNTQYPTNEKLFF,TGTGCCAGCAGCTCCAACACGCAATACCCAACTAATGAAAAACTGTTTTTT
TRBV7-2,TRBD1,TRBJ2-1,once,CASSAGQGTYEQFF,TGTGCCAGCAGCGCCGGACAGGGAACGTATGAGCAGTTCTTC
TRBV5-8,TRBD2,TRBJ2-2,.,CASSLAGGSGELFF,TGTGCCAGCAGCTTGGCAGGCGGGAGCGGGGAGCTGTTTTTT
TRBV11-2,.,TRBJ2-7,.,CASSFSRGTYEQYF,TGTGCCAGCAGCTTCTCCCGGGGCACCTACGAGCAGTACTTC
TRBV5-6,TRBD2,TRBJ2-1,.,CASSSFGGAYNEQFF,TGTGCCAGCAGCTCTTTCGGGGGGGCCTACAATGAGCAGTTCTTC
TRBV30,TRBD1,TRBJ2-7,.,CAWTRTGVSYEQYF,TGTGCCTGGACGAGGACAGGGGTCTCCTACGAGCAGTACTTC
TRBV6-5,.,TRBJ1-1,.,CASSFREGSRTEAFF,TGTGCCAGCAGTTTTAGGGAGGGGAGTAGGACTGAAGCTTTCTTT
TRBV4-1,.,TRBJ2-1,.,CASSPRPYNEQFF,TGCGCCAGCAGCCCGAGACCCTACAATGAGCAGTTCTTC
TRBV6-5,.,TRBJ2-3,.,CASSFGRVADTQYF,TGTGCCAGCAGTTTCGGCAGGGTAGCAGATACGCAGTATTTT
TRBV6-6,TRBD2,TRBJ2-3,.,CASSYSEAGRTDTQYF,TGTGCCAGCAGTTACTCTGAAGCGGGGCGCACAGATACGCAGTATTTT
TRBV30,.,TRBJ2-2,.,CAWIPGHIYTGELFF,TGTGCCTGGATCCCCGGACACATCTACACCGGGGAGCTGTTTTTT
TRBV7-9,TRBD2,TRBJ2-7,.,CASSLVERELVYEQYF,TGTGCCAGCAGCTTAGTTGAGCGGGAGCTAGTCTACGAGCAGTACTTC
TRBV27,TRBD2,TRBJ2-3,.,CASSEILARGVDTQYF,TGTGCCAGCAGTGAGATACTAGCGCGGGGGGTAGATACGCAGTATTTT
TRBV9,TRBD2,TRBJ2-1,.,CASSVEGTNDEQFF,TGTGCCAGCAGCGTAGAGGGGACTAACGATGAGCAGTTCTTC
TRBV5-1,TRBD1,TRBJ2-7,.,CASSWTGSRDEQYF,TGCGCCAGCAGCTGGACAGGGTCTCGAGACGAGCAGTACTTC
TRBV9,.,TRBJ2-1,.,CASSVPRGEQFF,TGTGCCAGCAGCGTCCCCCGCGGTGAGCAGTTCTTC
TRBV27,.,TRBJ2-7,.,CASSWRDGYYEQYF,TGTGCCAGCAGTTGGAGGGACGGATACTACGAGCAGTACTTC
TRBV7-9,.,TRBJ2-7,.,CASSSDTVLYEQYF,TGTGCCAGCAGCTCGGACACTGTACTCTACGAGCAGTACTTC
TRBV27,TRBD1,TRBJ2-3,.,CASSLLGTGVGDTQYF,TGTGCCAGCAGTTTACTCGGGACAGGGGTGGGGGATACGCAGTATTTT
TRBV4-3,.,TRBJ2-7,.,CASSQANSGGYEQYF,TGCGCCAGCAGCCAAGCTAATAGCGGAGGCTACGAGCAGTACTTC